This entry is about one T cell receptor (beta chain). The clone's antigen remains unknown. No clone much larger than this one lies a single base away; base qualities are absent. The data are from a study (dated by TCRdb to between 2015 and 2017). About the study as a whole: The study tested whether tumor-infiltrating Tregs in breast cancer are recruited from blood Tregs or converted in situ from other CD4+ T cell subsets. Study-wide conclusions, independent of this receptor: The TCR gene usage of tumor memory CD4+ T cells clustered together with blood and lymph node memory CD4+ cells and with lymph node naive CD4+ cells. Rather than covering whole repertoires, validation in the larger cohort was restricted to a single TCR beta V-J rearrangement. The greatest overlap of tumor-infiltrating Treg TCR alpha and beta sequences was with tumor naive CD4+ T cells, followed next by blood naive CD4+ T cells.

The CDR3 runs 15 residues from the cysteine to the phenylalanine. The only DNA kept is the CDR3, 45 bases in frame from the first base. Reading the germline V gene gives CDR1 LGHNA and CDR2 YSLEER. Trimming at the junction amounts to 4 bases on V and 1 base on J, and the germline ends lie 11 bases apart. Full-length TCR variable regions were amplified by 5' RACE PCR with constant-region reverse primers, followed by semi-nested PCR with Nested Universal Primer A. The ReliaPrep RNA Cell Miniprep System was used to extract total RNA, which was then reverse transcribed into 5'RACE-ready cDNA with the SMARTer RACE 5'/3' Kit. Full-length TCR alpha and beta libraries were barcoded with multiplex adaptors and sequenced on an Illumina MiSeq. As for the authors' bioinformatics: For each of nine subset-tissue groups, sequencing data from the five patients were pooled, and the groups were compared by unsupervised clustering of TCR gene usage. The Morisita-Horn index was used to calculate repertoire similarity, with shared sequences weighted according to their contribution to each repertoire. In TCRdb, the public reads were trimmed at Q25 with fastp and aligned with MiXCR, with productive beta chains retained. Entries that share a CDR3 protein sequence are merged under the most common genes and DNA. These V and J calls rely on TCRdb rather than the paper's analysis. This sample lists tens of thousands of distinct CDR3 sequences; around 28% were detected once. The ten biggest clones cover roughly 3.3% of the sample.

Memory CD4+ T cells were isolated as CD4+CD45RO+CD25- cells. Tregs, naive and memory CD4+ T cells from tumor, blood and ipsilateral draining lymph nodes of about five breast cancer patients underwent full-length TCR alpha and beta sequencing. Tumor tissue and lymph nodes obtained from ipsilateral axillary dissection were perfused with PBS, minced and then digested with collagenase I and hyaluronidase. FACS confirmed that the sorted cell populations were more than 90% pure. The TCR originated in a female donor with breast cancer. Sequences were obtained from tumor-infiltrating memory CD4+ T cells sorted from the breast tumor. The sample's cell subset or site label, decoded: memory CD4+ T cells, CD4+CD45RO+CD25-. This chain joins TRBV4-3 to TRBJ1-5, and possibly TRBD1, on 6 matching bases. The nucleotides are TGCGCCAGCAGCCCAGGGGTGGGGAGCAATCAGCCCCAGCATTTT. It is translated as CASSPGVGSNQPQHF.